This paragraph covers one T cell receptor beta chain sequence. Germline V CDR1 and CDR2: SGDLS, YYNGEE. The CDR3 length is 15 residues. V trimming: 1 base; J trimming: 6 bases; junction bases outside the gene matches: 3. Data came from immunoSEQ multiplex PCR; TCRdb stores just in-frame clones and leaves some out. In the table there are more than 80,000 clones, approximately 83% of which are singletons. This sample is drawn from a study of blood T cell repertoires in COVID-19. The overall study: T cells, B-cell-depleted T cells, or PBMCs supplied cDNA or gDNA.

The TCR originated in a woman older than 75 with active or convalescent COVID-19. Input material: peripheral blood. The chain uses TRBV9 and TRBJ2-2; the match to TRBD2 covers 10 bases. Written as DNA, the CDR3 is TGTGCCAGCAGCGTACAGCGGGGGGGCCCCGGGGAGCTGTTTTTT. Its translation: CASSVQRGGPGELFF.